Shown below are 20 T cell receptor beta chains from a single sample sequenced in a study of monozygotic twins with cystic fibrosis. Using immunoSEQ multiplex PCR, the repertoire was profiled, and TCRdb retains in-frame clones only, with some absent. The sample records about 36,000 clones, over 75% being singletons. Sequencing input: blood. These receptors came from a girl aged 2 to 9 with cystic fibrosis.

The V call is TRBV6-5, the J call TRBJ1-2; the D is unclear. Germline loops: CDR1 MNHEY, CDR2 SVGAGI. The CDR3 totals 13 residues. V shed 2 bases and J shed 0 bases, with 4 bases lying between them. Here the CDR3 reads CASSYTANYGYTF. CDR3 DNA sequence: TGTGCCAGCAGTTACACAGCTAACTATGGCTACACCTTC.

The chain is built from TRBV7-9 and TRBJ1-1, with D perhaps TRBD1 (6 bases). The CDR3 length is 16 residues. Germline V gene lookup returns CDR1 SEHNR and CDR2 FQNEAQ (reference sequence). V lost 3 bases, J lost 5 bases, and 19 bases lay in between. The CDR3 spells CASSFTPGNRDTEAFF. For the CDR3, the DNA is TGTGCCAGCAGCTTCACACCAGGCAACAGGGATACTGAAGCTTTCTTT.

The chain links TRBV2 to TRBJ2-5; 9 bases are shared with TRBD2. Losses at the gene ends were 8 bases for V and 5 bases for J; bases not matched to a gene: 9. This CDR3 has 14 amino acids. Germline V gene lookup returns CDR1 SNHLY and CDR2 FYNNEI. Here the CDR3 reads CASHGTSPRETQYF. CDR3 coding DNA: TGTGCCAGCCATGGGACTAGCCCGCGGGAGACCCAGTACTTC. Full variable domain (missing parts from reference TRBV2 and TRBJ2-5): EPEVTQTPSHQVTQMGQEVILRCVPISNHLYFYWYRQILGQKVEFLVSFYNNEISEKSEIFDDQFSVERPDGSNFTLKIRSTKLEDSAMYFCASHGTSPRETQYFGPGTRLLVL.

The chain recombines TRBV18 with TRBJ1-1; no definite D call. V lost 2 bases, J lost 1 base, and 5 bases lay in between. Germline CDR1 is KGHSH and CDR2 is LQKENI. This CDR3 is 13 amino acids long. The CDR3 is CASSPTANTEAFF. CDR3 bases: TGTGCCAGCTCACCAACGGCGAACACTGAAGCTTTCTTT.

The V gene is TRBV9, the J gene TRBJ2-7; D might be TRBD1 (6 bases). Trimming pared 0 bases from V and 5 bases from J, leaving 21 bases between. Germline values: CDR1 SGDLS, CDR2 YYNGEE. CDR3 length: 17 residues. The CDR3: CASSVDLRGGLFHEQYF. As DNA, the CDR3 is TGTGCCAGCAGCGTAGATCTCAGGGGCGGCCTCTTCCACGAGCAGTACTTC.

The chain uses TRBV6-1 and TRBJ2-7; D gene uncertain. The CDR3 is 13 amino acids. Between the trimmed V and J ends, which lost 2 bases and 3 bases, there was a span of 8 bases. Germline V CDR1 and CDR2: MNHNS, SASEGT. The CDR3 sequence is CASSELGSYEQYF. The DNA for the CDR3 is TGTGCCAGCAGTGAACTTGGCAGCTACGAGCAGTACTTC.

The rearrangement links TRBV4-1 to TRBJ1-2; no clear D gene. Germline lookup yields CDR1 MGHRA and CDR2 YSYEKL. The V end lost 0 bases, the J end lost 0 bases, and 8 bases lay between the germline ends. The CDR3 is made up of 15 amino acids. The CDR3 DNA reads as TGCGCCAGCAGCCAAGAGGAACTATCTAACTATGGCTACACCTTC. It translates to CASSQEELSNYGYTF.

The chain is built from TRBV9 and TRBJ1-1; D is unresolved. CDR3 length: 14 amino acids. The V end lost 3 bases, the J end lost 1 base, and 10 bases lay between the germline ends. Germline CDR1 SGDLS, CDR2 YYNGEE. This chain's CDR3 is CASSELARNTEAFF. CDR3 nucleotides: TGTGCCAGCAGCGAATTGGCCCGGAACACTGAAGCTTTCTTT. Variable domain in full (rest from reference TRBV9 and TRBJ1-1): DSGVTQTPKHLITATGQRVTLRCSPRSGDLSVYWYQQSLDQGLQFLIQYYNGEERAKGNILERFSAQQFPDLHSELNLSSLELGDSALYFCASSELARNTEAFFGQGTRLTVV.

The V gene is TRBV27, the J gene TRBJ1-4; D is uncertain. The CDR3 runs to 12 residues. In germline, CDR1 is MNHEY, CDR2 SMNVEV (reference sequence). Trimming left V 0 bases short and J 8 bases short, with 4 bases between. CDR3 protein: CASSLSGEKLFF. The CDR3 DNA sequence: TGTGCCAGCAGTTTATCGGGCGAAAAACTGTTTTTT.

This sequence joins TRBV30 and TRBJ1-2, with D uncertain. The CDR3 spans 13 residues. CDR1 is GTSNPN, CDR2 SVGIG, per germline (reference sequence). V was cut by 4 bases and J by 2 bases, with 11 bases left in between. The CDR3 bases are TGTGCCTGGACTCGGCTCGGGAACTATGGCTACACCTTC. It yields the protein CAWTRLGNYGYTF.

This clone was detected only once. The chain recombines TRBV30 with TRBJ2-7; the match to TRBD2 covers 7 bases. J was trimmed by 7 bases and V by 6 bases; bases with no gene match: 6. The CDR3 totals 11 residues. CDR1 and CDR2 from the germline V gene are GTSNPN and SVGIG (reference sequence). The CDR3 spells CACTGGGEQYF. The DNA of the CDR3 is TGTGCCTGTACAGGCGGGGGAGAGCAGTACTTC. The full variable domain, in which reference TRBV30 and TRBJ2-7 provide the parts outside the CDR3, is SQTIHQWPATLVQPVGSPLSLECTVEGTSNPNLYWYRQAAGRGLQLLFYSVGIGQISSEVPQNLSASRPQDRQFILSSKKLLLSDSGFYLCACTGGGEQYFGPGTRLTVT.

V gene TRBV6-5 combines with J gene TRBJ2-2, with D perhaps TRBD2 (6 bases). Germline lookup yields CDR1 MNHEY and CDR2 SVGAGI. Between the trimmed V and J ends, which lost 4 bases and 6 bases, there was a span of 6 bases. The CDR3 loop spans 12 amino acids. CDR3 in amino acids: CASSWGAGELFF. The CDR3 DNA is TGTGCCAGCAGTTGGGGGGCCGGGGAGCTGTTTTTT.

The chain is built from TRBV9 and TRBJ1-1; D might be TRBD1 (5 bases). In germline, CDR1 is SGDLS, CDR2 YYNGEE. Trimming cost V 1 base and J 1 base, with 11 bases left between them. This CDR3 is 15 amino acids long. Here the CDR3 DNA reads TGTGCCAGCAGCGTAAATAGGGGAAGGAACACTGAAGCTTTCTTT. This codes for CASSVNRGRNTEAFF.

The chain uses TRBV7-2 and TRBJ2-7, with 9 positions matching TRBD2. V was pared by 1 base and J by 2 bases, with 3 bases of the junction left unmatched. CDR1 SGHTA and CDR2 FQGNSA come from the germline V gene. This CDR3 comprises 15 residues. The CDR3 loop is CASSLERGAAYEQYF. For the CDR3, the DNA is TGTGCCAGCAGCTTAGAGCGGGGGGCAGCCTACGAGCAGTACTTC.

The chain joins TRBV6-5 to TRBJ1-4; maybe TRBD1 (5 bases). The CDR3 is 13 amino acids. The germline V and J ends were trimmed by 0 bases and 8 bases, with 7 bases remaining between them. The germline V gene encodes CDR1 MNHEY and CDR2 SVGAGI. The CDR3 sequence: CASSYSRGEKLFF. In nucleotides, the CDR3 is TGTGCCAGCAGTTACTCTCGGGGGGAAAAACTGTTTTTT.

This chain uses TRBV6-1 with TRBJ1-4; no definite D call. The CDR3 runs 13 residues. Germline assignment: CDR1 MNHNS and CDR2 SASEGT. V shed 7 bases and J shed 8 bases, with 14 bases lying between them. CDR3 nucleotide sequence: TGTGCCAGCAACCCTCAGTCTTGGGAAAAACTGTTTTTT. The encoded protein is CASNPQSWEKLFF.

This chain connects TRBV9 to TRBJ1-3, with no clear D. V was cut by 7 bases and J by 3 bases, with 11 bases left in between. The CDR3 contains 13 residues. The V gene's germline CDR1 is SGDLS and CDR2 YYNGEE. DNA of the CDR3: TGTGCCAGCCGACCCCGCGGTGGAAACACCATATATTTT. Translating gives CASRPRGGNTIYF.

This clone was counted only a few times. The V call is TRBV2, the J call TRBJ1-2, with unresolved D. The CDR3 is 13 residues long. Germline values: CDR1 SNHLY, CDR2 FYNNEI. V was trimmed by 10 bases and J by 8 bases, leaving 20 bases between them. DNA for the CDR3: TGTGCCATCTCAAGGGAACTGCGTCCAGGCTACACCTTC. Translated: CAISRELRPGYTF.

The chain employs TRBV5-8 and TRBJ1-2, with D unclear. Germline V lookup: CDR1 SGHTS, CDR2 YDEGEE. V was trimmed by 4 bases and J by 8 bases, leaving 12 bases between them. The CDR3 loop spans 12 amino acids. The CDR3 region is CASSVRIRGYTF. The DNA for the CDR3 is TGTGCCAGCAGCGTGAGGATAAGGGGCTACACCTTC.

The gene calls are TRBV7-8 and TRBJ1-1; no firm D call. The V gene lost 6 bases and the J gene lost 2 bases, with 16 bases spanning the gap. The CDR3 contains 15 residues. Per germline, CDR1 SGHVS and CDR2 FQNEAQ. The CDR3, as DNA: TGTGCCAGCAGGGGAAACGGGGAACCCAACACTGAAGCTTTCTTT. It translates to CASRGNGEPNTEAFF.